Listed here is a single T cell receptor (beta chain). Antigen specificity is unknown. J was trimmed by 1 base and V by 3 bases; bases with no gene match: 0. This CDR3 comprises 14 residues. In germline, CDR1 is MGHRA, CDR2 YSYEKL. This sample stems from a study of graft-versus-host responses after intestinal transplantation. Study observations and caveats: The authors found GvH clones in recipient marrow, some appearing first in ileum or blood.

The repertoire was sequenced with immunoSEQ multiplex PCR; TCRdb's copy has only in-frame clones and lacks some. This sample carries roughly 98,000 clones, over 85% of them seen once, and the ten largest clones take approximately 1.1%. The source of this sequence is a human donor who was the organ donor for an intestinal transplant. V is TRBV4-1 and J is TRBJ2-3; TRBD2 agrees at 8 bases. The sample in question was unstimulated CD8+ T cells sorted from spleen or lymph node cells, obtained before transplant. CDR3 sequence reads: CASSHGGGTDTQYF. CDR3 nucleotides: TGCGCCAGCAGCCACGGGGGGGGCACAGATACGCAGTATTTT.